The 12 T cell receptor beta chains reported below all come from one sample, sequenced in a study of cytomegalovirus exposure and HLA in healthy donors. Amplification used 60 Vbeta primers and 13 Jbeta primers. This table comes from immunoSEQ multiplex PCR, and its TCRdb copy is limited to in-frame clones, with some not included. This sample has about 200,000 clones, with 82% found just once. Sequenced sample: PBMCs. Receptor source: a boy aged 2 to 9 in good health and CMV-seronegative.

This rearrangement joins TRBV6-1 to TRBJ1-2; D is ambiguous. V was cut by 5 bases and J by 3 bases, with 10 bases left in between. The CDR3 loop spans 13 amino acids. The germline CDR1 and CDR2 sequences are MNHNS and SASEGT. The CDR3, as DNA: TGTGCCAGCAGTCAACGGGAGGACTATGGCTACACCTTC. Its translation is CASSQREDYGYTF.

The J gene is TRBJ2-5, the V gene TRBV30; TRBD1 might be the D (6 bases). Germline V gives CDR1 GTSNPN, CDR2 SVGIG (reference sequence). V lost 7 bases, J lost 11 bases, and 20 bases lay in between. This CDR3 region has 12 residues. The CDR3 sequence: CAFQGHVGEQYF. CDR3 coding DNA: TGTGCCTTTCAGGGACACGTTGGGGAGCAGTACTTC.

V and J are TRBV6-1 and TRBJ1-6; D may be TRBD1 (6 bases). V shed 6 bases and J shed 8 bases, with 11 bases lying between them. This CDR3 is 13 amino acids long. In germline, CDR1 is MNHNS, CDR2 SASEGT. This CDR3 reads CASRTGGDSPLHF. The CDR3, as DNA: TGTGCCAGCAGGACAGGAGGCGATTCACCCCTCCACTTT.

The chain uses TRBV7-2 and TRBJ1-2, with 8 bases lining up with TRBD1. Losses at the gene ends were 3 bases for V and 6 bases for J; bases not matched to a gene: 9. From germline, CDR1 is SGHTA and CDR2 FQGNSA. The CDR3 is 15 residues long. The CDR3 coding sequence is TGTGCCAGCAGCTTGAGCCGGGACAGGTTTAATGGCTACACCTTC. Its translation: CASSLSRDRFNGYTF.

V gene TRBV10-3 combines with J gene TRBJ1-2, with D possibly TRBD1 on 6 matching bases. The CDR3 contains 12 residues. Deletions cut 4 bases from V and 6 bases from J, with 9 bases between. Germline CDR1 ENHRY, CDR2 SYGVKD. The CDR3 DNA reads TGTGCCATCAGTGCACAGGGTGATGGCTACACCTTC. Protein sequence: CAISAQGDGYTF.

V gene TRBV5-1 combines with J gene TRBJ1-1; D ambiguous. Germline V CDR1 and CDR2: SGHRS, YFSETQ. This CDR3 contains 15 residues. The V end was cut by 0 bases, the J end by 0 bases, with 9 bases between. Here the CDR3 reads CASSLAVGMNTEAFF. The CDR3 bases are TGCGCCAGCAGCTTGGCCGTCGGGATGAACACTGAAGCTTTCTTT.

CDR3 nucleotide sequence: TGCGCCAGCACCCTTGGACAGGGAAGGGCGTACGAGCAGTACTTC. Its protein product is CASTLGQGRAYEQYF. The rearrangement joins TRBV10-1 to TRBJ2-7, with 8 bases lining up with TRBD1. The CDR3 loop spans 15 amino acids. The germline CDR1 and CDR2 sequences are WNHNN and SYGVQD (reference sequence). The junction had 12 bases not matched to a gene; V was cut back by 7 bases and J by 4 bases.

The J gene is TRBJ2-3, the V gene TRBV5-1; 8 bases match TRBD2. Trimming removed 2 bases from V and 2 bases from J; junction bases left unmatched: 4. This CDR3 contains 15 residues. In germline, CDR1 is SGHRS, CDR2 YFSETQ. The CDR3 DNA sequence: TGCGCCAGCAGCTTCGGGGGGGCCCTCACAGATACGCAGTATTTT. It yields the protein CASSFGGALTDTQYF.

The J gene is TRBJ2-3, the V gene TRBV2, with 14 bases that match TRBD2. Germline V gives CDR1 SNHLY, CDR2 FYNNEI. This CDR3 is 16 amino acids long. V trimming: 8 bases; J trimming: 0 bases; junction bases outside the gene matches: 4. The CDR3 region is CASPRLAGGSTDTQYF. Written as DNA, the CDR3 is TGTGCCAGCCCACGACTAGCGGGGGGGAGCACAGATACGCAGTATTTT.

The CDR3 nucleotides are TGTGCCAGCAGTTTATCAGGGACAGGGGTTGAAGCCTACGAGCAGTACTTC. Its translation is CASSLSGTGVEAYEQYF. The rearrangement links TRBV27 to TRBJ2-7, with 10 bases identical to TRBD1. The V segment lost 0 bases and the J segment 2 bases; nucleotides outside the gene matches: 7. Germline lookup yields CDR1 MNHEY and CDR2 SMNVEV (reference sequence). This CDR3 region has 17 residues.

The gene calls are TRBV7-9 and TRBJ2-1, with a weak D call TRBD2 (6 bases). Trimming cost V 6 bases and J 2 bases, with 17 bases left between them. CDR1 is SEHNR, CDR2 FQNEAQ, per germline (reference sequence). CDR3 length: 16 residues. The CDR3 DNA follows: TGTGCCAGCAGTTATACGGCCCAGCGGGCCTACAATGAGCAGTTCTTC. Amino acids: CASSYTAQRAYNEQFF.

In its sample, this clone was seen once. The identical CDR3 is also encoded by other nucleotide sequences in the sample. CDR3 protein: CASSLDRGHSPLHF. DNA of the CDR3: TGTGCCAGCAGCTTAGACAGGGGGCATTCACCCCTCCACTTT. This chain connects TRBV7-2 to TRBJ1-6; 9 bases match TRBD1. The trim removed 1 base at V and 8 bases at J, leaving 0 bases unmatched. The germline V gene has CDR1 SGHTA and CDR2 FQGNSA. The CDR3 has 14 residues.